These T cell receptor beta chains were read from a single sample in a study of T cells after yellow fever vaccination. TCRdb itself ran the 5' RACE reads through MiXCR, one entry per CDR3 protein. The sample carries a few hundred thousand distinct CDR3 sequences, about 4% recorded once. The sequences come from PBMCs, collected 5 days after the yellow fever booster vaccination. Receptors were obtained from a man aged 18-30 years who received the YFV17D yellow fever vaccine. The CDR3 runs from the conserved cysteine through the conserved F or W. D genes are given only for firm matches. Clone size appears in some rows only: once, few, many, or a class for an expanded clone.

>TRBJ2-3|-|18|TRBD2|TRBV7-2
CASSRVGLAGSYTDTQYF
TGTGCCAGCAGCCGAGTAGGACTAGCGGGGTCCTACACAGATACGCAGTATTTT
>TRBJ1-1|many|13|-|TRBV7-2
CASNWSKNTEAFF
TGTGCCAGCAACTGGTCGAAGAACACTGAAGCTTTCTTT
>TRBJ2-2|few|14|-|TRBV4-2
CASSRGQGTGELFF
TGTGCCAGCAGCCGGGGGCAGGGAACCGGGGAGCTGTTTTTT
>TRBJ2-3|many|18|TRBD1|TRBV18
CASSPGTGVGTSTDTQYF
TGTGCCAGCTCACCCGGGACAGGGGTTGGTACTAGCACAGATACGCAGTATTTT
>TRBJ1-1|-|11|-|TRBV15
CATSSNTEAFF
TGTGCCACCAGCAGCAATACTGAAGCTTTCTTT
>TRBJ2-5|many|12|-|TRBV5-1
CASSFGEETQYF
TGCGCCAGCAGCTTCGGGGAAGAGACCCAGTACTTC
>TRBJ1-6|few|12|-|TRBV30
CAWILQGSPLHF
TGTGCCTGGATTTTACAAGGTTCACCCCTCCACTTT
>TRBJ2-2|many|14|-|TRBV20-1
CSAIGHQDTGELFF
TGCAGTGCTATCGGTCACCAGGACACCGGGGAGCTGTTTTTT
>TRBJ2-4|-|17|-|TRBV4-2
CASSQDRGRLAKNIQYF
TGTGCCAGCAGCCAAGATCGGGGTAGGTTAGCCAAAAACATTCAGTACTTC
>TRBJ2-1|-|15|TRBD2|TRBV5-1
CASSIQSSGGRLEFF
TGCGCCAGCAGCATTCAGTCTAGCGGGGGGCGCCTGGAGTTCTTC
>TRBJ1-1|many|12|-|TRBV7-2
CASSFPATEAFF
TGTGCCAGCAGCTTCCCAGCTACTGAAGCTTTCTTT
>TRBJ2-6|few|12|-|TRBV20-1
CSAWDRANVLTF
TGCAGTGCTTGGGACAGGGCCAACGTCCTGACTTTC
>TRBJ2-1|-|12|-|TRBV29-1
CSVESNFNEQFF
TGCAGCGTTGAATCGAACTTCAATGAGCAGTTCTTC
>TRBJ2-3|few|19|TRBD2|TRBV4-3
CASSEVGARSGGSGDTQYF
TGCGCCAGCAGCGAAGTGGGGGCCCGTAGCGGGGGATCGGGAGATACGCAGTATTTT
>TRBJ1-3|many|16|-|TRBV7-2
CASSPQSSGSGNTIYF
TGTGCCAGCAGCCCTCAGAGTTCTGGGTCGGGAAACACCATATATTTT
>TRBJ2-7|many|16|-|TRBV9
CASSVRPRDKTYEQYF
TGTGCCAGCAGCGTAAGACCACGGGACAAGACCTACGAGCAGTACTTC
>TRBJ2-3|few|14|TRBD2|TRBV2
CADGSGGATDTQYF
TGTGCCGACGGTAGCGGGGGGGCTACAGATACGCAGTATTTT
>TRBJ2-7|-|15|-|TRBV4-3
CASSQESKGAYEQYF
TGCGCCAGCAGCCAAGAAAGTAAGGGTGCCTACGAGCAGTACTTC
>TRBJ1-4|-|14|-|TRBV27
CASRGVATNEKLFF
TGTGCCAGCAGGGGGGTTGCAACTAATGAAAAACTGTTTTTT
>TRBJ1-1|many|16|-|TRBV4-1
CASSQEGRGGSTEAFF
TGCGCCAGCAGCCAAGAGGGCCGGGGTGGGAGCACTGAAGCTTTCTTT
>TRBJ1-1|many|16|-|TRBV5-1
CASSFPGGGVKTEAFF
TGCGCCAGCAGCTTCCCGGGCGGGGGCGTGAAAACTGAAGCTTTCTTT
>TRBJ2-1|few|19|-|TRBV28
CASSLGQGAERGYYNEQFF
TGTGCCAGCAGTTTGGGCCAGGGGGCCGAGCGGGGGTACTACAATGAGCAGTTCTTC
>TRBJ1-2|few|15|-|TRBV6-2/TRBV6-3
CASSYLGAENYGYTF
TGTGCCAGCAGTTACCTAGGGGCGGAAAACTATGGCTACACCTTC
>TRBJ2-1|few|16|-|TRBV27
CASSLIPRSPQSEQFF
TGTGCCAGCAGTCTTATCCCCCGGTCCCCACAAAGTGAGCAGTTCTTC
>TRBJ1-2|-|12|TRBD1|TRBV20-1
CSAPTGSYGYTF
TGCAGTGCCCCGACAGGGAGTTATGGCTACACCTTC
>TRBJ2-7|-|14|-|TRBV7-6
CASSLALQGSEQYF
TGTGCCAGCAGCTTAGCGCTCCAGGGAAGCGAGCAGTACTTC
>TRBJ1-1|many|11|-|TRBV20-1
CSARVQGEAFF
TGCAGTGCTAGAGTCCAGGGTGAAGCTTTCTTT
>TRBJ2-1|many|16|TRBD2|TRBV4-3
CASSRTSGGSYNEQFF
TGCGCCAGCAGCCGGACTAGCGGGGGCTCCTACAATGAGCAGTTCTTC
>TRBJ1-1|few|16|-|TRBV4-1
CASSQDYLAGNTEAFF
TGCGCCAGCAGCCAAGATTATTTGGCAGGGAACACTGAAGCTTTCTTT
>TRBJ2-1|few|15|-|TRBV19
CASSTLLSSYNEQFF
TGTGCCAGTAGTACCTTACTGAGCTCCTACAATGAGCAGTTCTTC
>TRBJ2-2|-|14|-|TRBV6-5
CASSWTVNTGELFF
TGTGCCAGCAGTTGGACAGTGAACACCGGGGAGCTGTTTTTT
>TRBJ2-7|-|13|-|TRBV6-5
CASSYLTGYEQYF
TGTGCCAGCAGCTACCTAACCGGCTACGAGCAGTACTTC
>TRBJ2-7|-|14|-|TRBV5-5
CASSYQLPGYEQYF
TGTGCCAGCAGCTACCAGCTCCCGGGGTACGAGCAGTACTTC
>TRBJ2-5|few|13|-|TRBV7-9
CASSLEAPETQYF
TGTGCCAGCAGCTTAGAAGCCCCAGAGACCCAGTACTTC
>TRBJ2-1|few|15|TRBD1|TRBV29-1
CSYENGETGTVEQFF
TGCAGCTACGAAAACGGGGAGACAGGGACGGTTGAGCAGTTCTTC
>TRBJ2-1|many|18|TRBD2|TRBV5-6
CASSLGTSGGLSYNEQFF
TGTGCCAGCAGCTTGGGGACTAGCGGGGGTCTCTCCTACAATGAGCAGTTCTTC